A selection of T cell receptor beta chains follows, all from one sample in a study of T cell responses to AZD1222 COVID-19 vaccine. The protocol was immunoSEQ multiplex PCR, while the TCRdb copy is restricted to in-frame clones and leaves out a portion. The profile shows some 140,000 clones, around 85% of them singletons. The source material was peripheral blood, sampled 28 days after the second dose of the MenACWY control vaccine. These receptors were collected from an adult who received the MenACWY meningococcal vaccine as a control. Each CDR3 is given with its conserved first and last residue. The D gene is left open where the match is weak. The size field is filled for only some rows; it gives once, few, many or a size class.

V	size	J	D	DNA	CDR3
TRBV18	.	TRBJ1-6	.	TGTGCCAGCTCATCCGCAGGGCAGGATTCACCCCTCCACTTT	CASSSAGQDSPLHF
TRBV6-5	.	TRBJ1-2	TRBD1	TGTGCCAGCACCAAGACAGGGTTGGTCTATGGCTACACCTTC	CASTKTGLVYGYTF
TRBV21-1	once	TRBJ2-1	.	TGTGCCAGCAGCAAAGTCTCCTTCGGTGAGCAGTTCTTC	CASSKVSFGEQFF
TRBV6-5	.	TRBJ2-7	TRBD2	TGTGCCAGCAAAACTAGCGGAACCTACGAGCAGTACTTC	CASKTSGTYEQYF
TRBV5-1	.	TRBJ1-2	.	TGCGCCAGCAGCTTGCGGGACGTCTCAGCTGATTTTTATGGCTACACCTTC	CASSLRDVSADFYGYTF
TRBV5-4	.	TRBJ1-1	TRBD1	TGTGCCAGCAGCTTGCTTGGTTCCGGGACAGGGGATCCTGAAGCTTTCTTT	CASSLLGSGTGDPEAFF
TRBV28	many	TRBJ1-2	.	TGTGCCAGCAGTTTACAGGCAGGCCGCTATGGCTACACCTTC	CASSLQAGRYGYTF
TRBV15	.	TRBJ2-4	.	TGTGCCACGGGCAGCGGAGGGGCCAAAAACATTCAGTACTTC	CATGSGGAKNIQYF
TRBV3-1/TRBV3-2	.	TRBJ2-3	.	TGTGCCAGCAGCTCGAGGGGGGTACACACAGATACGCAGTATTTT	CASSSRGVHTDTQYF
TRBV5-1	.	TRBJ2-3	.	TGCGCCAGCAGCCGGACAGTTAGCACAGATACGCAGTATTTT	CASSRTVSTDTQYF
TRBV28	.	TRBJ1-2	.	TGTGCCAGCAGTACTAGTCGGGGCTACACCTTC	CASSTSRGYTF
TRBV11-1	.	TRBJ1-1	.	TGTGCCAGCAGTTACCGTGTGGGGCCCACTGAAGCTTTCTTT	CASSYRVGPTEAFF
TRBV3-1/TRBV3-2	.	TRBJ2-5	TRBD2	TGTGCCAGCAGCCAAGATATTGGGACTACACAAGAGACCCAGTACTTC	CASSQDIGTTQETQYF
TRBV7-2	.	TRBJ2-2	TRBD1	TGTGCCAGCAGCCCAAGGGACAGGGGGGGATGGGAGCTGTTTTTT	CASSPRDRGGWELFF
TRBV2	.	TRBJ1-5	TRBD1	TGTGCCAGCAGGGGCCAGGACAGGGGCCAGCCCCAGCATTTT	CASRGQDRGQPQHF
TRBV7-9	.	TRBJ2-3	TRBD1	TGTGCCAGCAGGCCAGGGGGCGGCACAGATACGCAGTATTTT	CASRPGGGTDTQYF
TRBV10-3	once	TRBJ2-3	.	TGTGCCATCAGTGAGGATCGATCTACTAGCACAGATACGCAGTATTTT	CAISEDRSTSTDTQYF
TRBV5-1	.	TRBJ1-2	TRBD1	TGCGCCAGCAGCCAAAGGACAGGGGGCCTTGGTGGCTACACCTTC	CASSQRTGGLGGYTF
TRBV6-1	.	TRBJ1-5	.	TGTGCCAGCAGTGACGCCAGGGAGAATCAGCCCCAGCATTTT	CASSDARENQPQHF
TRBV7-2	once	TRBJ2-7	.	TGTGCCAGCAGCTTAGTACGACGGAACTACGAGCAGTACTTC	CASSLVRRNYEQYF
TRBV2	few	TRBJ2-1	.	TGTGCCAGCAGTGAATTCTACCTGACCGATGAGCAGTTCTTC	CASSEFYLTDEQFF
TRBV28	.	TRBJ2-5	.	TGTGCCAGCGGCTCAGATTACGAAGAGACCCAGTACTTC	CASGSDYEETQYF
TRBV11-2	.	TRBJ2-4	.	TGTGCCAGCAGCTTAGCTCAACCGGGACGGACTCTTTTC	CASSLAQPGRTLF